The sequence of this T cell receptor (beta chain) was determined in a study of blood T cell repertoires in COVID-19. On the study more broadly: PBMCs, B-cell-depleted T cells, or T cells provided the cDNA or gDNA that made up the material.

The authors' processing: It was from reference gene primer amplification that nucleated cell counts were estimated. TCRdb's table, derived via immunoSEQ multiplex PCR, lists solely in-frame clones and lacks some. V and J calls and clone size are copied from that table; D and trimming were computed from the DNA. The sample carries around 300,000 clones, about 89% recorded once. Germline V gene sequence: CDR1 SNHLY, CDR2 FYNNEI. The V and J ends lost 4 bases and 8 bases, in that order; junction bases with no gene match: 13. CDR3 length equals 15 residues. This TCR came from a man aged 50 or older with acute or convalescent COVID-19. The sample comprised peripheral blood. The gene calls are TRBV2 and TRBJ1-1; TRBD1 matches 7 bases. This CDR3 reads CASSGGDRRATEAFF. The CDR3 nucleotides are TGTGCCAGCAGTGGAGGGGACAGACGCGCCACCGAAGCTTTCTTT.